This T cell receptor (beta chain) was identified during a study of PD-1 blockade in classical Hodgkin lymphoma. Study conclusions and caveats: Relative to healthy donors, newly diagnosed patients reportedly had lower baseline TCR diversity, which was reported as lower still in relapsed/refractory patients. The drivers behind the repertoire differences, possibly disease activity or prior therapy, remain undefined. The study found that TCR diversity rose significantly by C4D1 in CD4+ but not CD8+ cells.

Germline CDR1 SGHVS, CDR2 FNYEAQ. V was clipped by 1 base and J by 2 bases, with 21 bases between them. The CDR3 loop spans 20 amino acids. In regard to this clone: No antigen is known for it.

This table comes from immunoSEQ multiplex PCR, and its TCRdb copy is limited to in-frame clones, with some not included. The sample comprises more than 40,000 clones, around nine tenths of which are singletons, and about 9.8% rests with the top ten. All trial patients relapsed after autologous stem cell transplantation. Responses achieved at best were complete response, partial response or progressive disease. The chain combines TRBV7-6 with TRBJ2-6; the D gene could be TRBD1 or TRBD2 (6 bases each). The clonotype originates from a human donor with classical Hodgkin lymphoma. The specimen comprised peripheral blood mononuclear cells (PBMCs), sampled at baseline. Here the CDR3 DNA reads TGTGCCAGCAGCTTAGTGCCACTCGGCAGGGGAGGTCCTGGGGCCAACGTCCTGACTTTC. This translates into CASSLVPLGRGGPGANVLTF.